The rows below give T cell receptor beta chains drawn from one sample of a study of cytomegalovirus exposure and HLA in healthy donors. Some clones are missing from TCRdb's copy, which holds only in-frame ones; the method was immunoSEQ multiplex PCR. This sample carries 150,000 to 200,000 clones, 81% of them seen once, and the ten largest clones take just over 2%. The sample comprised PBMCs. The receptors come from a woman aged 18-35 years in good health and CMV-seropositive. Each CDR3 is given with its conserved first and last residue. D genes are given only for firm matches. Clone size is stated in some rows and not others, as once, few, many or a class when expanded.

d_gene | j_gene | abundance | v_gene | CDR3nt | CDR3aa
NA | TRBJ2-3 | NA | TRBV28 | TGTGCCAGCAGATCCAACAGCTTTAGTGGCACAGATACGCAGTATTTT | CASRSNSFSGTDTQYF
NA | TRBJ1-4 | NA | TRBV6-5 | TGTGCCAGCAGTCCAAGACATACTTATAATGAAAAACTGTTTTTT | CASSPRHTYNEKLFF
NA | TRBJ1-2 | NA | TRBV7-9 | TGTGCCAGCAGCTTCGGACAGACCTGTGGCTACACCTTC | CASSFGQTCGYTF
TRBD2 | TRBJ2-4 | NA | TRBV5-4 | TGTGCCAGCAGCATGACTTTGACTAGCGGGGGGCTCTACTTC | CASSMTLTSGGLYF
NA | TRBJ1-2 | NA | TRBV14 | TGTGCCCGCGGGGGTAGGGTCCCAGTAAGCTATGGCTACACCTTC | CARGGRVPVSYGYTF
NA | TRBJ2-7 | NA | TRBV10-3 | TGTGCCATCAGTGGACAGTCCTACGAGCAGTACTTC | CAISGQSYEQYF
NA | TRBJ2-3 | NA | TRBV7-6 | TGTGCCAGCAGCTTATCGTTTGGGCTAGCCGCACCCAATACGCAGTATTTT | CASSLSFGLAAPNTQYF
NA | TRBJ2-2 | once | TRBV30 | TGTGCCTGGAGTGTACGAGAAGCCGGGGAGCTGTTTTTT | CAWSVREAGELFF
NA | TRBJ2-3 | few | TRBV19 | TGTGCCAGTAGTATGGCCAGGGGGGCAGATACGCAGTATTTT | CASSMARGADTQYF
NA | TRBJ2-1 | NA | TRBV19 | TGTGCCAGTAGCGGACAGATAGACAATGAGCAGTTCTTC | CASSGQIDNEQFF
NA | TRBJ2-1 | NA | TRBV7-6 | TGTGCCAGCGGGGGGGCTGAGAATGAGCAGTTCTTC | CASGGAENEQFF
NA | TRBJ1-2 | NA | TRBV7-9 | TGTGCCAGCAGCTTAGGTACGGGAGACTATGGCTACACCTTC | CASSLGTGDYGYTF
TRBD2 | TRBJ2-1 | NA | TRBV29-1 | TGCAGCGTTGCCCTAGCGGGGGGGCATGAGCAGTTCTTC | CSVALAGGHEQFF
NA | TRBJ2-3 | NA | TRBV21-1 | TGTGCCAGCAGCGAGCGGGGCAGATTCACAGATACGCAGTATTTT | CASSERGRFTDTQYF
NA | TRBJ1-4 | NA | TRBV28 | TGTGCCAGCAGTTTAACTGGGCGGGATGAAAAACTGTTTTTT | CASSLTGRDEKLFF
TRBD2 | TRBJ2-1 | NA | TRBV7-9 | TGTGCCAGCAGCGCGACTAGCGGGGGGGCCTACAATGAGCAGTTCTTC | CASSATSGGAYNEQFF
NA | TRBJ1-3 | NA | TRBV28 | TGTGCCAGCGGGGGGGATTTAAGTGACGCCATATATTTT | CASGGDLSDAIYF
NA | TRBJ1-4 | NA | TRBV2 | TGTGCCAGCAGTGAAGCGCTCCAGGTCGCGGCGCGGCAGGGAGAAAAACTGTTTTTT | CASSEALQVAARQGEKLFF
NA | TRBJ2-3 | few | TRBV7-9 | TGTGCCAGCAGTCTCACAGATACGCAGTATTTT | CASSLTDTQYF
NA | TRBJ1-5 | NA | TRBV7-9 | TGTGCCAGCAGCTTAGCTGGCGGGGCAAATCAGCCCCAGCATTTT | CASSLAGGANQPQHF
TRBD2 | TRBJ2-1 | NA | TRBV10-2 | TGCGCCAGTGGACTAGCGGGGGGCAATCACAATGAGCAGTTCTTC | CASGLAGGNHNEQFF
NA | TRBJ1-4 | NA | TRBV6-5 | TGTGCCAGCAGAGACGCGGGGCTCTATGAAAAACTGTTTTTT | CASRDAGLYEKLFF